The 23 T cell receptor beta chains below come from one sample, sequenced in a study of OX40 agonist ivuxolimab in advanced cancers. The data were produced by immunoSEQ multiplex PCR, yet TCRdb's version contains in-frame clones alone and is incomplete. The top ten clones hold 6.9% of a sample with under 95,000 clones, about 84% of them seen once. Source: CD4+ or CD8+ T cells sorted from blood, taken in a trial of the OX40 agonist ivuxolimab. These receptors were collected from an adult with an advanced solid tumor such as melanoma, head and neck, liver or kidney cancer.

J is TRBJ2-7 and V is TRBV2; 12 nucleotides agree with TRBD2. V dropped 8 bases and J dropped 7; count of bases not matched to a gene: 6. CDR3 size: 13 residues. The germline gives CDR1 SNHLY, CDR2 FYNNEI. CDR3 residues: CASVRLAGDEQYF. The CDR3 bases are TGTGCCAGCGTTCGACTAGCGGGAGATGAGCAGTACTTC. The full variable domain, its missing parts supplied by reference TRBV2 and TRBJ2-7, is EPEVTQTPSHQVTQMGQEVILRCVPISNHLYFYWYRQILGQKVEFLVSFYNNEISEKSEIFDDQFSVERPDGSNFTLKIRSTKLEDSAMYFCASVRLAGDEQYFGPGTRLTVT.

The CDR3 DNA is TGTGCCTGGAGTGTACCCGGACCCCTAAACGAGCAGTACTTC. Its translation is CAWSVPGPLNEQYF. The chain uses TRBV30 and TRBJ2-7; D not resolved. Between the trimmed V and J ends, which lost 0 bases and 5 bases, there was a span of 14 bases. The CDR3 covers 14 residues. The V gene's germline CDR1 is GTSNPN and CDR2 SVGIG (reference sequence).

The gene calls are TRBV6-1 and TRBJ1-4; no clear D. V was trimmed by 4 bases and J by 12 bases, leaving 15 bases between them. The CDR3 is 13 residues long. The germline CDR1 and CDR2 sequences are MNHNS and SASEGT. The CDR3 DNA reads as TGTGCCAGCAGTGTTACCTTCCTGTTGGAACTGTTTTTT. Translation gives CASSVTFLLELFF.

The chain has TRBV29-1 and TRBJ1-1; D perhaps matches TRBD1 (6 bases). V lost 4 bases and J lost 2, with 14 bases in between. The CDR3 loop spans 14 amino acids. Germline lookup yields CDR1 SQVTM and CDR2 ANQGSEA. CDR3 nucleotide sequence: TGCAGCGTTGCCACCGGGACACTTAACACTGAAGCTTTCTTT. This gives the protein CSVATGTLNTEAFF.

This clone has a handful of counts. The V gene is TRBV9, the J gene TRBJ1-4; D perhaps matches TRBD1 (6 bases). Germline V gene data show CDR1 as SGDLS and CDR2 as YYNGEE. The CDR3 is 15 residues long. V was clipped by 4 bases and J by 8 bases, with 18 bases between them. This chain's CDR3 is CASSSQAGGLEKLFF. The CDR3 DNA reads TGTGCCAGCAGCTCCCAGGCGGGGGGGCTCGAAAAACTGTTTTTT.

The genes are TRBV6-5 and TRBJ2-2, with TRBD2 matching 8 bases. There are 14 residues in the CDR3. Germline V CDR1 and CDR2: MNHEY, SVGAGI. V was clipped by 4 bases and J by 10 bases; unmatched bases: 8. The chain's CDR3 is CASSSPSGSLELFF. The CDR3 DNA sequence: TGTGCCAGCAGTTCACCTAGCGGGTCCCTGGAGCTGTTTTTT.

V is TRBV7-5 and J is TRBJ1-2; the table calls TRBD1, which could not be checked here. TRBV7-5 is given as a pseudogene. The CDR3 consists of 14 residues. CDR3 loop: CASSSGGPYYGYTF. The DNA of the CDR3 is TGTGCCAGCAGTTCAGGGGGACCCTATTATGGCTACACCTTC.

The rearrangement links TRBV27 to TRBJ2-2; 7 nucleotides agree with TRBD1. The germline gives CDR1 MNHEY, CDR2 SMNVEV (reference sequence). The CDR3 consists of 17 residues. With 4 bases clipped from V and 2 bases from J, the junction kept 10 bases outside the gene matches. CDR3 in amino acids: CASSSLRGGGNTGELFF. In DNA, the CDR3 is TGTGCCAGCAGTTCCCTCCGAGGGGGCGGCAACACCGGGGAGCTGTTTTTT.

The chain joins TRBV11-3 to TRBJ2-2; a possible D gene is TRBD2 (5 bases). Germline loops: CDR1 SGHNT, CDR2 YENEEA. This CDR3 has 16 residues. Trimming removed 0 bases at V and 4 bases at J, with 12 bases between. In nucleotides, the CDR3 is TGTGCCAGCAGCTTAGATCAGTCGGGGAGCACCGGGGAGCTGTTTTTT. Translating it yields CASSLDQSGSTGELFF.

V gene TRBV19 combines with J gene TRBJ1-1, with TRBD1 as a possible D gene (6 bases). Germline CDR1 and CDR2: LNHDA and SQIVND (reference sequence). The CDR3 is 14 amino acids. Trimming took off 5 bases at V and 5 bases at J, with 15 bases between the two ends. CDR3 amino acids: CASSLAHRATEAFF. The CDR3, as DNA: TGTGCCAGTAGTTTAGCCCACAGGGCTACTGAAGCTTTCTTT.

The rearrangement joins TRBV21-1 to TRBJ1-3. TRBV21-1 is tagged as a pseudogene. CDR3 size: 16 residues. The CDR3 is CASSKAQRVTVHTIYF. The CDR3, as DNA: TGTGCCAGCAGCAAAGCACAGCGGGTAACGGTACACACCATATATTTT.

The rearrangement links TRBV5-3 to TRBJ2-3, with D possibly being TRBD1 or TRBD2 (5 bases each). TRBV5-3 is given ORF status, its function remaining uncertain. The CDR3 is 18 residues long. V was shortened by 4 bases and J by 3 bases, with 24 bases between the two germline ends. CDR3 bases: TGTGCCAGAAGCGAAAAGCGGAGCCCCGGACAAAGGACAGATACGCAGTATTTT. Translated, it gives CARSEKRSPGQRTDTQYF.

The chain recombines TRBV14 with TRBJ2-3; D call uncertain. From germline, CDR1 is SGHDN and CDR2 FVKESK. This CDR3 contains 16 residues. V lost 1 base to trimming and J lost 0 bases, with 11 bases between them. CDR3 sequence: CASSQGVSLSTDTQYF. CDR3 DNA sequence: TGTGCCAGCAGCCAAGGCGTATCCCTCAGCACAGATACGCAGTATTTT.

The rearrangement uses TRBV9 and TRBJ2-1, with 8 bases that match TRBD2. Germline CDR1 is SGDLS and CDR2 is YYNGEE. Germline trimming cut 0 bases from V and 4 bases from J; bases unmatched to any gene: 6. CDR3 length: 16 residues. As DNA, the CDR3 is TGTGCCAGCAGCGTAGAGGGTAGCGGGACATACAATGAGCAGTTCTTC. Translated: CASSVEGSGTYNEQFF. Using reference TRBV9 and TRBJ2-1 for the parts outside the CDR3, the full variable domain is DSGVTQTPKHLITATGQRVTLRCSPRSGDLSVYWYQQSLDQGLQFLIQYYNGEERAKGNILERFSAQQFPDLHSELNLSSLELGDSALYFCASSVEGSGTYNEQFFGPGTRLTVL.

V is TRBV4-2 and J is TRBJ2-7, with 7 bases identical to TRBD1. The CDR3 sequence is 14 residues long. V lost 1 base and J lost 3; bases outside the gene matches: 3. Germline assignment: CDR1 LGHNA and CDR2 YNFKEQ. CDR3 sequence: CASSQGRQGYEQYF. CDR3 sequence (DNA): TGTGCCAGCAGCCAAGGACGACAGGGCTACGAGCAGTACTTC.

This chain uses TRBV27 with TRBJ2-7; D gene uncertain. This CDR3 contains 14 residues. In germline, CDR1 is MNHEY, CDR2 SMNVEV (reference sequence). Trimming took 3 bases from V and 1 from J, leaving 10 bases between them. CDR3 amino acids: CASSLAAASYEQYF. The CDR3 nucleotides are TGTGCCAGCAGTTTGGCCGCGGCTTCCTACGAGCAGTACTTC.

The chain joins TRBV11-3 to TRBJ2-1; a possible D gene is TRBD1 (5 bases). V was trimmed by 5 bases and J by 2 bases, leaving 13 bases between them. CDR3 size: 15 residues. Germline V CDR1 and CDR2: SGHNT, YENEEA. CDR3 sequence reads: CASSLDSGTYNEQFF. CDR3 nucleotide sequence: TGTGCCAGCAGCCTCGACAGTGGAACCTACAATGAGCAGTTCTTC.

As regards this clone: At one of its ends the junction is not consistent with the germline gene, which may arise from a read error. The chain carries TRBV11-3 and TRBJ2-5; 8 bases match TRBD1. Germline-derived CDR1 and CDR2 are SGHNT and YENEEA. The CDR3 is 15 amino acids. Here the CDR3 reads CASSYGQGSQEAQYF. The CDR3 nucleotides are TGTGCCAGCAGCTACGGACAGGGCAGCCAAGAGGCCCAGTACTTC. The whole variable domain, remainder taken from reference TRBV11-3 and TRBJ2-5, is EAGVVQSPRYKIIEKKQPVAFWCNPISGHNTLYWYLQNLGQGPELLIRYENEEAVDDSQLPKDRFSAERLKGVDSTLKIQPAELGDSAVYLCASSYGQGSQEAQYFGPGTRLLVL.

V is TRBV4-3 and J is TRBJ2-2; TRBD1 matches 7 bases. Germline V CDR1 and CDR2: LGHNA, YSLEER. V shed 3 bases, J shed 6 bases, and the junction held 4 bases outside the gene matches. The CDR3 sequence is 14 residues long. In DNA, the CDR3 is TGCGCCAGCAGCCATCGAACAGGGGCCGGGGAGCTGTTTTTT. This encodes CASSHRTGAGELFF.

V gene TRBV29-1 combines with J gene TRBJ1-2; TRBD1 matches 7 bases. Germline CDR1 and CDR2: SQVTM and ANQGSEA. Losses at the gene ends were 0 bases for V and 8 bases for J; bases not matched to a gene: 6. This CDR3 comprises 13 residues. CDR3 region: CSVEDKQGGGYTF. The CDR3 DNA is TGCAGCGTTGAAGATAAGCAGGGGGGCGGCTACACCTTC.

CDR3 sequence (DNA): TGCAGCGTCCAAAGACAGGGATACACAGATACGCAGTATTTT. This encodes CSVQRQGYTDTQYF. This chain links TRBV29-1 with TRBJ2-3; the match to TRBD1 covers 7 bases. V lost 6 bases, J lost 2 bases, and 8 bases stayed unmatched. The CDR3 is 14 residues long. Germline-derived CDR1 and CDR2 are SQVTM and ANQGSEA.

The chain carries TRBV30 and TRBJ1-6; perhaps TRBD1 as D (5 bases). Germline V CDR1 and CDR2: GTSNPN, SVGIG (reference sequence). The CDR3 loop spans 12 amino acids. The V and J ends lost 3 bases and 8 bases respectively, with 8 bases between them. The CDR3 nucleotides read TGTGCCTGGAGGGGGGGGTATTCACCCCTCCACTTT. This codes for CAWRGGYSPLHF.

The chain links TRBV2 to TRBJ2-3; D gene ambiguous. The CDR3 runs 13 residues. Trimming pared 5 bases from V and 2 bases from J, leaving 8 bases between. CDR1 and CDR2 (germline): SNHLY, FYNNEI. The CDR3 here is CASSFQLTDTQYF. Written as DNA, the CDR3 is TGTGCCAGCAGTTTCCAGCTCACAGATACGCAGTATTTT.